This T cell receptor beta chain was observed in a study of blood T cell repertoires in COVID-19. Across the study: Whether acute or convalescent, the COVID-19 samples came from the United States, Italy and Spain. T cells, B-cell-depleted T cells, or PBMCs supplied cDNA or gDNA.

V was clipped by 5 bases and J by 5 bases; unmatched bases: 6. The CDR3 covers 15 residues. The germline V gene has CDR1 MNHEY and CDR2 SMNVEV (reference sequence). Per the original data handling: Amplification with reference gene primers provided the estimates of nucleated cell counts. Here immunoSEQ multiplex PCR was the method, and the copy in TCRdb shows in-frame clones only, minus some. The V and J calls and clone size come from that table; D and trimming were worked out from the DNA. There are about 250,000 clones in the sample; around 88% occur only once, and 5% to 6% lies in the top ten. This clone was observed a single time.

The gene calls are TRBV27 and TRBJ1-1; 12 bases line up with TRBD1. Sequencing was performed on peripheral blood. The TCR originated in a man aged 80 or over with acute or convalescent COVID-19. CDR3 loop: CASSPGTGGRTEAFF. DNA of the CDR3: TGTGCCAGCAGTCCCGGGACAGGGGGCAGGACTGAAGCTTTCTTT.